The entry below gives a single T cell receptor beta chain sequence along with its context. This sample was taken from a study of blood T cell repertoires in COVID-19. TCRdb's copy holds only in-frame clones and misses some; the assay was immunoSEQ multiplex PCR. The repertoire holds about 12,000 clones, with roughly 85% as singletons. Germline V gene data show CDR1 as WNHNN and CDR2 as SYGVQD (reference sequence). This CDR3 region has 16 residues. The junction had 9 bases not matched to a gene; V was cut back by 3 bases and J by 4 bases. The clonotype was recovered from a human donor in a cohort sampled during active COVID-19. The chain is built from TRBV10-1 and TRBJ2-3, with 8 bases matching TRBD2. Sample: peripheral blood. This CDR3 is CASSDLGGRTPDTQYF. The DNA of the CDR3 is TGCGCCAGCAGTGACTTGGGCGGGAGGACCCCAGATACGCAGTATTTT.